This T cell receptor beta chain was recovered during a study of T cells after yellow fever vaccination. General study findings and limits: Overall, a small share of clonotypes was seen in both CD4 and CD8 compartments.

CDR1 is LGHNA, CDR2 YNFKEQ, per germline. V lost 0 bases, J lost 2 bases, and 7 bases stayed unmatched. The length of the CDR3 is 17 residues. A few counts support this clonotype. What it recognizes is unknown. Generation of TCR cDNA used 5'RACE template switching (which added a universal primer site and UMIs). TCRdb ran MiXCR on the 5' RACE reads and lists one entry per CDR3 protein. This sample has 340,000 or so distinct CDR3 sequences, with around 12% found just once. Sequencing was performed on CD4+ T cells sorted from PBMCs, taken 15 days after the yellow fever booster vaccination. V and J are TRBV4-2 and TRBJ2-3; 8 bases match TRBD2. The source is a man younger than 35 who received the YFV17D yellow fever vaccine. CDR3: CASSQDVTSGYTDTQYF. In nucleotides, the CDR3 is TGTGCCAGCAGCCAAGATGTCACTAGCGGATACACAGATACGCAGTATTTT.